Sequencing of this T cell receptor (beta chain) was carried out in a study of cytomegalovirus exposure and HLA in healthy donors. Study details: A previous analysis identified 95 million to 130 million unique TCR beta sequences derived from 180 million or so T cells. The study, taken as a whole, reports: Earlier analysis found most TCR beta V segments productive about 87% or about 30% of the time. Most CMV-associated TCR beta chains appeared HLA-restricted in a later analysis.

This PCR relied on a set of 60 Vbeta primers and 13 Jbeta primers. Per the authors' pipeline: There were 70 million to 95 million unique TCR beta chains by a later count, and 8.5 million to 14 million of them were shared. Profiling relied on immunoSEQ multiplex PCR, and the TCRdb table lists in-frame clones only, not all of them. V, J and clone size are those of that table, while D and trimming were read from the DNA. The profile covers about 170,000 clones, with under 85% appearing a single time and under 7% taken by the ten largest. As concerns this clone: Its cognate antigen is unknown.

Germline V gives CDR1 SGHRS, CDR2 YFSETQ. The CDR3 is made up of 14 amino acids. With 1 base clipped from V and 6 bases from J, the junction kept 7 bases outside the gene matches. The sequencing sample was made of PBMCs. This TCR was recovered from a woman between 18 and 29 years old in good health and CMV-seropositive. This rearrangement joins TRBV5-1 to TRBJ2-7, with 7 bases lining up with TRBD2. The CDR3 reads CASSLRGVNSEQYF. DNA of the CDR3: TGCGCCAGCAGCTTGCGGGGGGTGAATTCCGAGCAGTACTTC. Drawing the rest from reference TRBV5-1 and TRBJ2-7, the complete variable domain is KAGVTQTPRYLIKTRGQQVTLSCSPISGHRSVSWYQQTPGQGLQFLFEYFSETQRNKGNFPGRFSGRQFSNSRSEMNVSTLELGDSALYLCASSLRGVNSEQYFGPGTRLTVT.